Reported below is one TCR beta chain. Its antigen is currently unknown. Germline and genes: mouse. From the germline J gene comes the end of the CDR3, since the read stops 4 residues before it. Other DNA sequences in the sample encode the same CDR3. Reverse transcribed after extraction, RNA yielded cDNA as the sequencing template. TCRdb's table, derived via immunoSEQ multiplex PCR, lists solely in-frame clones and lacks some. The sample includes 200,000 to 300,000 clones, none of them occurring once. On the basis of CD4, CD8alpha, NKG2D, NKG2ACE and other markers, pooled cutaneous lymph node cells were sorted. This specimen comes from a study of CD8+ T cells in alopecia areata. This CDR3 region has 13 residues. The V gene's germline CDR1 is FNHDT and CDR2 SITEND (reference sequence). V was pared by 4 bases and J by 6 bases, with 10 bases between. General observations from the study: Alopecia totalis/universalis scalp especially showed more expanded CD8+ clones than normal scalp.

This chain joins TRBV19 and TRBJ2-2; D perhaps matches TRBD1 (5 bases). The sequencing sample was made of CD4+ T cells sorted from a lymph node. The origin of this receptor is a C3H/HeJ mouse with alopecia areata. For the strain, the MHC haplotype given is H2-k. The CDR3 bases that were read are TGTGCCAGCAGTCTCAGGGATTCCGGG. Its translation is CASSLRDSG. The whole CDR3 sequence reads CASSLRDSGQLYF.